The 15 T cell receptor beta chains below come from one sample, sequenced in a study of neurological immune-mediated disorders. MiXCR was run by TCRdb on the 5' RACE reads, yielding one entry per CDR3 protein. The table shows 48,000 or so distinct CDR3 sequences, with 10% occurring only once. Sequenced: PBMCs. These receptors all come from a woman aged 40-49 years with HTLV-1-associated myelopathy (HAM/TSP).

By share, this clonotype counts as medium-sized. The chain joins TRBV9 to TRBJ1-3, with D unresolved. This CDR3 region has 16 residues. CDR1 and CDR2 from the germline V gene are SGDLS and YYNGEE. V lost 0 bases to trimming and J lost 3 bases, with 13 bases between them. The CDR3 spells CASSVGPTLYGNTIYF. The DNA of the CDR3 is TGTGCCAGCAGCGTAGGGCCGACCCTTTATGGAAACACCATATATTTT.

This clonotype was found many times. V usage is TRBV29-1 and J usage is TRBJ1-2; no clear D gene. V dropped 6 bases and J dropped 2 bases, with 13 bases sitting between them. The CDR3 loop spans 13 amino acids. Germline assignment: CDR1 SQVTM and CDR2 ANQGSEA. The CDR3 DNA reads TGCAGCGTAGGCAGGATGATGAACTATGGCTACACCTTC. The encoded protein is CSVGRMMNYGYTF. The full variable domain, in which reference TRBV29-1 and TRBJ1-2 provide the parts outside the CDR3, is SAVISQKPSRDICQRGTSLTIQCQVDSQVTMMFWYRQQPGQSLTLIATANQGSEATYESGFVIDKFPISRPNLTFSTLTVSNMSPEDSSIYLCSVGRMMNYGYTFGSGTRLTVV.

This clonotype was found many times. The rearrangement joins TRBV20-1 to TRBJ1-2; D gene unclear. CDR3 length: 11 amino acids. Germline CDR1 reads DFQATT; CDR2 reads SNEGSKA (reference sequence). The V and J ends lost 3 bases and 0 bases respectively, with 2 bases between them. The CDR3 coding sequence is TGCAGTGCTAGTCCTAACTATGGCTACACCTTC. Amino acid sequence: CSASPNYGYTF.

This clonotype was recorded at least ten times. The rearrangement links TRBV5-1 to TRBJ1-3; D is possibly TRBD1 (6 bases). The CDR3 totals 14 residues. Germline loops: CDR1 SGHRS, CDR2 YFSETQ. Trimming removed 3 bases from V and 2 bases from J, with 9 bases in between. CDR3 sequence reads: CASSYGTPGNTIYF. The CDR3 DNA follows: TGCGCCAGCAGCTATGGGACACCTGGAAACACCATATATTTT.

Ten or more counts support this clonotype. CDR3 residues: CASTPSGIGGSPLHF. The CDR3 DNA reads TGTGCCAGCACTCCCTCAGGGATCGGGGGTTCACCCCTCCACTTT. This sequence joins TRBV12-3 or TRBV12-4 and TRBJ1-6, with D possibly matching TRBD1 (5 bases). This CDR3 is 15 amino acids long. V was trimmed by 7 bases and J by 9 bases, leaving 19 bases between them.

This clonotype has a count of ten or more. The V call is TRBV10-3, the J call TRBJ1-4, with D perhaps TRBD1 (6 bases). Trimming removed 0 bases at V and 8 bases at J, with 13 bases between. Germline V CDR1 and CDR2: ENHRY, SYGVKD. This CDR3 spans 15 amino acids. The CDR3 here is CAISESGDMTEKLFF. Here the CDR3 DNA reads TGTGCCATCAGTGAGTCTGGGGACATGACCGAAAAACTGTTTTTT.

Many counts were recorded for this clonotype. The chain couples TRBV15 to TRBJ1-6; D gene ambiguous. This CDR3 comprises 12 residues. V dropped 3 bases and J dropped 7 bases, with 4 bases sitting between them. From germline, CDR1 is LNHNV and CDR2 YYDKDF (reference sequence). Here the CDR3 reads CATSRGNSPLHF. CDR3 nucleotide sequence: TGTGCCACCAGCAGGGGCAATTCACCCCTCCACTTT.

Ten or more counts support this clonotype. The chain employs TRBV6-2 or TRBV6-3 and TRBJ2-6; no clear D. Germline V gene lookup returns CDR1 MNHEY and CDR2 SVGEGT. The length of the CDR3 is 15 residues. Trimming removed 2 bases at V and 2 bases at J, with 7 bases between. The DNA of the CDR3 is TGTGCCAGCAGTTACGTCGGGCCTGGGGCCAACGTCCTGACTTTC. Translated, it gives CASSYVGPGANVLTF.

This clonotype has at least ten counts. CDR3 sequence (DNA): TGTGCCAGCAGCTTAAATGAGGGGGCCACTGAAGCTTTCTTT. Translating gives CASSLNEGATEAFF. The gene calls are TRBV5-6 and TRBJ1-1; 7 nucleotides align to TRBD1. Germline-derived CDR1 and CDR2 are SGHDT and YYEEEE. This CDR3 has 14 residues. With V trimmed by 2 bases and J by 4 bases, 5 bases remained unmatched.

This clonotype was recorded a few times. In nucleotides, the CDR3 is TGCGCCAGCAGCTCGCCGGGACAGGGCAACTATGGCTACACCTTC. Protein product: CASSSPGQGNYGYTF. The J gene is TRBJ1-2, the V gene TRBV5-1, with TRBD1 matching over 9 bases. J lost 2 bases, V lost 3 bases, and 5 bases had no gene match. Germline values: CDR1 SGHRS, CDR2 YFSETQ. The CDR3 length is 15 residues.

As regards this clonotype: Germline and junction disagree at one end, which may indicate a read error. V gene TRBV7-2 combines with J gene TRBJ2-5; possibly TRBD1 for D (6 bases). The CDR3 extends over 13 amino acids. CDR1 SGHTA and CDR2 FQGNSA come from the germline V gene. CDR3 sequence: CASSLEQGETQYF. In DNA, the CDR3 is TGTGCCAGCAGTTTAGAACAGGGAGAGACCCAGTACTTC.

This clonotype was seen many times. The chain combines TRBV10-3 with TRBJ2-2, with a tentative D call TRBD1 (6 bases). Germline CDR1 reads ENHRY; CDR2 reads SYGVKD. The CDR3 totals 14 residues. The V gene lost 2 bases and the J gene lost 7 bases, with 11 bases spanning the gap. This chain's CDR3 is CAISETGQRGELFF. DNA of the CDR3: TGTGCCATCAGTGAGACCGGACAGCGCGGGGAGCTGTTTTTT.

This clonotype was seen repeatedly, ten times or more. This chain connects TRBV10-3 to TRBJ2-5; TRBD1 agrees at 9 bases. The length of the CDR3 is 15 residues. Germline CDR1 reads ENHRY; CDR2 reads SYGVKD. The trim removed 2 bases at V and 2 bases at J, leaving 3 bases unmatched. The CDR3 region is CAISEGTGTQETQYF. DNA for the CDR3: TGTGCCATCAGTGAGGGGACAGGGACACAAGAGACCCAGTACTTC.

This clonotype was counted many times. DNA for the CDR3: TGCAGTGCTTTGGACGCCTACGAGCAGTACTTC. It is translated as CSALDAYEQYF. This chain joins TRBV20-1 and TRBJ2-7; D gene uncertain. Germline V lookup: CDR1 DFQATT, CDR2 SNEGSKA (reference sequence). V lost 5 bases to trimming and J lost 2 bases, with 7 bases between them. This CDR3 comprises 11 residues.

This clonotype was recorded at least ten times. This chain uses TRBV7-2 with TRBJ2-4, with 7 bases matching TRBD2. Trimming took 1 base from V and 4 from J; bases not matched to a gene: 4. The CDR3 has 15 residues. CDR1 and CDR2 (germline): SGHTA, FQGNSA. In DNA, the CDR3 is TGTGCCAGCAGCTTAGTCGGGACTACAAAAAACATTCAGTACTTC. It specifies CASSLVGTTKNIQYF.